A single sample gave rise to the 15 T cell receptor beta chains below, sequenced in a study of blood T cell repertoires in COVID-19. Using immunoSEQ multiplex PCR, the repertoire was profiled, and TCRdb retains in-frame clones only, with some absent. Among some 73,000 clones listed, approximately 83% were seen once. The material sequenced was peripheral blood. The receptors here all came from a human donor in a cohort sampled during active COVID-19.

This clone occurred a few times. V is TRBV15 and J is TRBJ1-5; tentatively, D is TRBD1 (5 bases). Germline loops: CDR1 LNHNV, CDR2 YYDKDF (reference sequence). With 0 bases removed from V and 3 bases from J, the gap between germline ends came to 6 bases. CDR3 length: 14 amino acids. CDR3 protein: CATSRDRVNQPQHF. CDR3 DNA sequence: TGTGCCACCAGCAGAGACAGGGTCAATCAGCCCCAGCATTTT.

This CDR3 is CASSGQGAHGYTF. The CDR3 DNA follows: TGTGCCAGCAGTGGACAGGGGGCGCATGGCTACACCTTC. The chain links TRBV28 to TRBJ1-2; TRBD1 agrees at 11 bases. J gave up 6 bases and V 5 bases, and 2 bases lay outside the gene matches. Germline loops: CDR1 MDHEN, CDR2 SYDVKM. The CDR3 contains 13 residues.

The chain joins TRBV24-1 to TRBJ1-1; perhaps TRBD1 as D (6 bases). This CDR3 spans 13 amino acids. Between the trimmed V and J ends, which lost 10 bases and 4 bases, there was a span of 15 bases. The germline V gene has CDR1 KGHDR and CDR2 SFDVKD. CDR3 in DNA: TGTGCCACAAAACAGGGAGTTGGCACTGAAGCTTTCTTT. It is translated as CATKQGVGTEAFF.

The genes are TRBV9 and TRBJ2-7; TRBD2 might be the D (5 bases). Trimming took 5 bases from V and 6 from J, leaving 12 bases between them. CDR1 is SGDLS, CDR2 YYNGEE, per germline. The CDR3 has 12 residues. As DNA, the CDR3 is TGTGCCAGCAGAACTAGAGCGTGCGAGCAGTACTTC. This codes for CASRTRACEQYF. The whole variable domain, remainder taken from reference TRBV9 and TRBJ2-7, is DSGVTQTPKHLITATGQRVTLRCSPRSGDLSVYWYQQSLDQGLQFLIQYYNGEERAKGNILERFSAQQFPDLHSELNLSSLELGDSALYFCASRTRACEQYFGPGTRLTVT.

The rearrangement uses TRBV5-4 and TRBJ1-3; D unresolved. V lost 3 bases to trimming and J lost 3 bases, with 19 bases between them. In germline, CDR1 is SGHNT, CDR2 YYREEE (reference sequence). This CDR3 has 17 amino acids. The CDR3 reads CASSSPKTRGFGNTIYF. The CDR3 nucleotides read TGTGCCAGCAGCTCCCCCAAGACGCGGGGATTTGGAAACACCATATATTTT.

The rearrangement links TRBV13 to TRBJ1-2; a weak D match, TRBD1 (6 bases). The CDR3 extends over 13 amino acids. Germline values: CDR1 PRHDT, CDR2 FYEKMQ (reference sequence). Trimming took 6 bases from V and 5 from J, leaving 13 bases between them. The CDR3 loop is CASSRTGTYGYTF. CDR3 nucleotide sequence: TGTGCCAGCAGTCGAACAGGGACATATGGCTACACCTTC.

This chain connects TRBV5-1 to TRBJ2-2, with D possibly being TRBD2 (5 bases). Trimming took off 4 bases at V and 1 base at J, with 14 bases between the two ends. The CDR3 spans 16 residues. Germline V CDR1 and CDR2: SGHRS, YFSETQ. CDR3 nucleotide sequence: TGCGCCAGCAGCCCAACCGTCCGGGAGAACACCGGGGAGCTGTTTTTT. Amino acid sequence: CASSPTVRENTGELFF.

This clone was found once. The V gene is TRBV19, the J gene TRBJ2-1; weak D call: TRBD2 (7 bases). CDR1 and CDR2 (germline): LNHDA, SQIVND (reference sequence). The CDR3 extends over 14 amino acids. V lost 6 bases to trimming and J lost 0 bases, with 9 bases between them. The CDR3 sequence is CASRGGGSYNEQFF. CDR3 bases: TGTGCCAGTAGAGGGGGGGGCTCCTACAATGAGCAGTTCTTC. The whole variable domain, filled in from reference TRBV19 and TRBJ2-1, reads DGGITQSPKYLFRKEGQNVTLSCEQNLNHDAMYWYRQDPGQGLRLIYYSQIVNDFQKGDIAEGYSVSREKKESFPLTVTSAQKNPTAFYLCASRGGGSYNEQFFGPGTRLTVL.

This clone was counted a few times. The CDR3 DNA follows: TGTGCCAGCAGCCTTTCCACAGGAAGTCAAGATACGCAGTATTTT. Residues: CASSLSTGSQDTQYF. The chain couples TRBV9 to TRBJ2-3; D is possibly TRBD1 (5 bases). The CDR3 has 15 residues. Germline V gives CDR1 SGDLS, CDR2 YYNGEE. The V gene lost 4 bases and the J gene lost 5 bases, with 17 bases spanning the gap.

This chain links TRBV3-1 (or the pseudogene TRBV3-2) with TRBJ2-5; D gene uncertain. The ends were cut back, 0 bases at V and 2 bases at J, with 7 bases in the middle. Germline V lookup: CDR1 LGHDT, CDR2 YNNKEL (reference sequence). CDR3 length equals 14 residues. The CDR3: CASSQDFPQETQYF. CDR3 in DNA: TGTGCCAGCAGCCAAGATTTCCCTCAAGAGACCCAGTACTTC.

The gene calls are TRBV5-6 and TRBJ1-5; D gene unclear. V gave up 0 bases and J gave up 2 bases, with 3 bases separating them. Per the germline V gene, CDR1 is SGHDT and CDR2 is YYEEEE. The CDR3 loop spans 13 amino acids. CDR3 residues: CASSLAGNQPQHF. The DNA of the CDR3 is TGTGCCAGCAGCTTGGCCGGCAATCAGCCCCAGCATTTT. The complete variable domain, with remaining parts taken from reference TRBV5-6 and TRBJ1-5, reads DAGVTQSPTHLIKTRGQQVTLRCSPKSGHDTVSWYQQALGQGPQFIFQYYEEEERQRGNFPDRFSGHQFPNYSSELNVNALLLGDSALYLCASSLAGNQPQHFGDGTRLSIL.

V usage is TRBV5-1 and J usage is TRBJ2-5, with D maybe TRBD1 (6 bases). Germline V CDR1 and CDR2: SGHRS, YFSETQ. Between the trimmed V and J ends, which lost 4 bases and 1 base, there was a span of 14 bases. The CDR3 loop spans 15 amino acids. For the CDR3, the DNA is TGCGCCAGCAGCCCGTATGGACAGATCCAAGAGACCCAGTACTTC. Protein: CASSPYGQIQETQYF.

This chain joins TRBV9 and TRBJ2-3, with TRBD2 identical over 8 bases. V trimming: 0 bases; J trimming: 3 bases; junction bases outside the gene matches: 6. This CDR3 comprises 16 residues. Germline V gene data show CDR1 as SGDLS and CDR2 as YYNGEE. CDR3 DNA sequence: TGTGCCAGCAGCGTAGCCGGGGGGGCCCAAACAGATACGCAGTATTTT. Protein product: CASSVAGGAQTDTQYF.

The rearrangement joins TRBV19 to TRBJ1-5, with 10 bases that match TRBD1. V gave up 4 bases and J gave up 6 bases; unmatched junction bases: 6. Germline V gene lookup returns CDR1 LNHDA and CDR2 SQIVND (reference sequence). The CDR3 is 15 amino acids. CDR3 DNA: TGTGCCAGTAGTACAGGACAGGGGGGAGGTCAGCCCCAGCATTTT. Its translation is CASSTGQGGGQPQHF.

As concerns this clone: The junction departs from germline at one end; a sequencing error may be responsible. The chain employs TRBV2 and TRBJ1-4, with unresolved D. Germline V gene data show CDR1 as SNHLY and CDR2 as FYNNEI. The CDR3 has 15 amino acids. CDR3 loop: CASSLLPEGFRAMLF. CDR3 nucleotides: TGTGCCAGCAGTCTACTCCCGGAGGGATTTCGGGCTATGCTTTTT.